The sequence of this T cell receptor (beta chain) was determined in a study of tumor and adjacent non-tumor tissue in lung cancer. Three rounds of nested PCR, following a modified ARM-PCR protocol, produced the TCRbeta library. MiXCR was run by TCRdb on the multiplex PCR reads, yielding one entry per CDR3 protein. There are 90,000 to 120,000 distinct CDR3 sequences in the sample; roughly two thirds occur only once, and around a fifth lies in the top ten. This sample's RNA came from whole unsorted tissue. The normal lung tissue was taken more than 3 cm from the tumor edge. Turning to this clonotype: The junction and the germline gene differ at one end; a read error may be behind it.

The CDR3 covers 16 residues. The V gene's germline CDR1 is LGHNA and CDR2 YNFKEQ. The gene calls are TRBV4-2 and TRBJ2-1; D ambiguous. The source material was distant non-tumor lung tissue. This clonotype originated in a man aged 25-45 years with non-small cell lung cancer. The CDR3 loop reads CASSPGQVLSYNEQLF. The DNA of the CDR3 is TGTGCCAGCAGCCCTGGGCAGGTCCTTTCCTACAATGAGCAGCTCTTC.